Detailed here is one T cell receptor beta chain. Its specificity is unknown. Using its own MiXCR run on the reads, TCRdb lists one record per CDR3 protein. There are about 190,000 distinct CDR3 sequences in the sample; approximately 28% occur only once, and 31% lies in the top ten. Germline lookup yields CDR1 DFQATT and CDR2 SNEGSKA (reference sequence). The CDR3 consists of 13 residues. The V gene end was trimmed by 5 bases and the J gene end by 7 bases; junction bases not matched to a gene: 4. This sample was included in a study of T cell repertoires in cytomegalovirus infection. Overall study context: Matching HLA type, along with CMV infection, was indicated by public TCR beta signatures.

Overall study findings and caveats: Predominance within the ex vivo response was attributable to HLA-C-restricted CMV-specific TCR beta clonotypes. Summed frequency of public TCR beta families distinguished CMV carriers with the relevant HLA.

Material: PBMCs. The receptor's source is a human donor in good health (CMV status not recorded). Some clones in this sample may be carry-over from other donors' samples. The chain has TRBV20-1 and TRBJ2-1; 11 nucleotides align to TRBD2. The CDR3 nucleotides read TGCAGTGCTCTAGCGGGGGGCAAGAATGAGCAGTTCTTC. Translation gives CSALAGGKNEQFF.